This T cell receptor beta chain was captured in a study of T cell responses to AZD1222 COVID-19 vaccine (dated by TCRdb to the early 2020s). Looking at the study overall: TCR sequencing was performed for about 250 trial participants, of whom approximately 200 were given two doses of AZD1222 and some 25 were given two doses of MenACWY control vaccine. Trial participants were enrolled by age into 18-55, 56-69 and 70-plus year subgroups, with around 150, 28 and 57 TCR-sequenced participants respectively. Beyond this particular receptor, the publication reports: The whole spike protein was spanned by vaccine-associated CD4 TCRs, and dominant responses were seen in regions 160-218 and 743-854. After two AZD1222 doses, both the breadth and the depth of spike-specific TCRs were significantly higher than at day 0 and than in MenACWY recipients. Conclusions about previously exposed vaccinees are limited because only five to seven AZD1222 recipients were SARS-CoV-2 seropositive at baseline. Because no samples from the day 14 peak response were available, repertoires could be characterized only after the peak T cell response. Reportedly, almost half of the unique spike-specific TCRs recognized epitopes lying outside the regions that are mutated in the B.1.351 and B.1.1.7 variants. Participants were mostly white British and included more females than males, and it was suggested by the authors that clonal diversity may have been underestimated. In the small 56-69-year group, the increase in depth fell short of significance, most likely because of low power.

The CDR3 regions of human TCRbeta chains were subjected to immunosequencing. The original methods were these. Repertoire TCRs were checked for matches against a reference library of SARS-CoV-2-specific TCRs that had been generated using the MIRA antigen-specificity platform. Breadth meant the fraction of unique TCRs that were SARS-CoV-2-associated, whereas depth meant the fraction of total T cells that were SARS-CoV-2-associated. Each spike-specific TCR was assigned to its reactive spike region and to a CD4 or CD8 class using the MIRA data. Log10-transformed breadth and depth values were compared by one-way ANOVA with Sidak's multiple comparisons tests. In its TCRdb copy, this immuneACCESS table keeps in-frame sequences only and misses some clones. Where compared with another copy, unresolved V genes explain less than half of these, and the others have no known cause. That table furnishes V, J and clone size, whereas the DNA furnished D and trimming. The table for this sample lists some 100,000 clones; approximately 86% of them were counted only once. Roughly 13% of the sample rests with the top ten.

Comment on this clone: Its cognate antigen has yet to be identified. Base qualities are missing; no much larger clone stands one base away.

Inclusive of the bounding cysteine and phenylalanine, the CDR3 is 15 residues long. Only CDR3 DNA is held: 45 bases, read in frame from base 1. The germline V end is reduced by 0 bases and the J end by 8 bases; junction bases left unmatched: 7. Looking up the germline V gene yields CDR1 SGHRS and CDR2 YFSETQ. What this sample's time point label stands for: baseline before first vaccination. Explained via the paper, the treatment or condition label denotes: meningococcal conjugate vaccine given as trial control. Samples from vaccinated people were obtained from the UK trials COV001 and COV002, which included a single-blind randomized controlled phase 2/3 trial of AZD1222 (ChAdOx1 nCoV-19) in healthy adults. For TCRbeta chain sequencing, PBMC samples were collected from trial participants at day 0 and at day 28 after the second dose.

The clonotype was recovered from an adult in good health. The sample was peripheral blood, taken on day 0 of MenACWY control vaccination. The chain uses TRBV5-1 and TRBJ2-2; 7 nucleotides in the junction match TRBD1. The nucleotide sequence is given as TGCGCCAGCAGCTTGGCAGGGGGTGTTTTTGGGGAGCTGTTTTTT. Its protein reads: CASSLAGGVFGELFF. Reference TRBV5-1 and TRBJ2-2 genes cover what lies past the CDR3, so the full variable domain is KAGVTQTPRYLIKTRGQQVTLSCSPISGHRSVSWYQQTPGQGLQFLFEYFSETQRNKGNFPGRFSGRQFSNSRSEMNVSTLELGDSALYLCASSLAGGVFGELFFGEGSRLTVL.